What follows describes a single T cell receptor (beta chain). The CDR3 sequence is 17 residues long. Per germline, CDR1 SNHLY and CDR2 FYNNEI. After removal of 10 bases from V and 2 bases from J, the junction contained 15 bases not matched to a gene. The source of the sample is a study of T cell repertoires in cytomegalovirus infection. In TCRdb, the reads were re-called with MiXCR into one record per CDR3 protein. The sample records 100,000 or so distinct CDR3 sequences, 20% to 30% being singletons. The J gene is TRBJ2-3, the V gene TRBV2; 10 nucleotides agree with TRBD2. Specimen: CD8+ T cells from PBMCs. The clonotype was recovered from a human donor in good health (CMV status not recorded). Some clones in this sample may be carry-over from other donors' samples. CDR3 nucleotides: TGTGCCACCCGGGGTAGCGGGGGGCCCCGATCCACAGATACGCAGTATTTT. Protein sequence: CATRGSGGPRSTDTQYF.